Shown below are 10 T cell receptor beta chains from a single sample sequenced in a study of siplizumab effects on memory and regulatory T cells. TCRdb's table, derived via immunoSEQ multiplex PCR, lists solely in-frame clones and lacks some. There are 65,000 to 70,000 clones in the sample; about 87% occur only once, and around 1.6% lies in the top ten. Specimen: Tregs sorted from blood. These TCRs come from a human donor in good health.

The V call is TRBV18, the J call TRBJ2-1; D unresolved. Germline assignment: CDR1 KGHSH and CDR2 LQKENI. The ends were cut back, 3 bases at V and 2 bases at J, with 8 bases in the middle. This CDR3 has 14 residues. In DNA form, the CDR3 reads TGTGCCAGCTCACCGACCGCTACCTACAATGAGCAGTTCTTC. This gives the protein CASSPTATYNEQFF.

V and J are TRBV15 and TRBJ2-3, with TRBD2 matching over 8 bases. This CDR3 has 16 amino acids. CDR1 and CDR2 (germline): LNHNV, YYDKDF (reference sequence). Trimming removed 3 bases from V and 2 bases from J; junction bases left unmatched: 7. Here the CDR3 DNA reads TGTGCCACCAGCAGTTCACCGGGACTAGTCACAGATACGCAGTATTTT. It translates to CATSSSPGLVTDTQYF.

The chain links TRBV7-9 to TRBJ1-1; TRBD1 agrees at 7 bases. The CDR3 length is 16 residues. The V gene end was trimmed by 5 bases and the J gene end by 4 bases; junction bases not matched to a gene: 13. Per germline, CDR1 SEHNR and CDR2 FQNEAQ (reference sequence). CDR3 in DNA: TGTGCCAGCAGCCTTACAGACAGGGCCCCCGGCACTGAAGCTTTCTTT. Amino acids: CASSLTDRAPGTEAFF.

The rearrangement joins TRBV7-9 to TRBJ2-6; D is uncertain. Trimming cost V 3 bases and J 4 bases, with 4 bases left between them. The CDR3 extends over 13 amino acids. Germline loops: CDR1 SEHNR, CDR2 FQNEAQ (reference sequence). The CDR3 is CASSFTGANVLTF. CDR3 sequence (DNA): TGTGCCAGCAGCTTTACCGGGGCCAACGTCCTGACTTTC.

The J gene is TRBJ2-5, the V gene TRBV6-4; tentatively, D is TRBD2 (5 bases). CDR1 and CDR2 (germline): MRHNA, SNTAGT. The CDR3 spans 15 residues. Trimming took off 0 bases at V and 5 bases at J, with 13 bases between the two ends. The CDR3 loop is CASSDSNLGVETQYF. The CDR3 coding sequence is TGTGCCAGCAGTGACTCGAACTTGGGAGTGGAGACCCAGTACTTC.

The chain carries TRBV10-3 and TRBJ2-1; tentative D call: TRBD1 (5 bases). V lost 2 bases, J lost 8 bases, and 7 bases lay in between. Per germline, CDR1 ENHRY and CDR2 SYGVKD. The CDR3 is 12 amino acids. The DNA of the CDR3 is TGTGCCATCAGTGAGAGGGGATATGAGCAGTTCTTC. Translated, it gives CAISERGYEQFF.

V usage is TRBV5-5 and J usage is TRBJ2-1; TRBD2 matches at 14 bases. The CDR3 is 15 residues long. V gave up 3 bases and J gave up 7 bases; unmatched junction bases: 3. The germline V gene encodes CDR1 SGHKS and CDR2 YYEKEE (reference sequence). The CDR3 sequence: CASSSGLAGGNEQFF. The DNA of the CDR3 is TGTGCCAGCAGCTCCGGACTAGCGGGGGGAAATGAGCAGTTCTTC.

The rearrangement links TRBV7-2 to TRBJ2-7; the D is unclear. Trimming removed 0 bases at V and 3 bases at J, with 6 bases between. Germline CDR1 reads SGHTA; CDR2 reads FQGNSA. The CDR3 runs 13 residues. CDR3 DNA sequence: TGTGCCAGCAGCTTAGCGTCTAACTACGAGCAGTACTTC. Encoded protein: CASSLASNYEQYF. The full variable domain, rest sourced from reference TRBV7-2 and TRBJ2-7, is GAGVSQSPSNKVTEKGKDVELRCDPISGHTALYWYRQSLGQGLEFLIYFQGNSAPDKSGLPSDRFSAERTGGSVSTLTIQRTQQEDSAVYLCASSLASNYEQYFGPGTRLTVT.

V is TRBV29-1 and J is TRBJ2-5; unclear D gene. Trimming removed 7 bases at V and 5 bases at J, with 8 bases between. The CDR3 loop spans 10 amino acids. Germline CDR1 and CDR2: SQVTM and ANQGSEA. The CDR3 loop is CSALLETQYF. DNA of the CDR3: TGCAGCGCTCTCCTTGAGACCCAGTACTTC.

This clone occurred a few times. The CDR3 here is CASSDPSGNTIYF. CDR3 DNA: TGTGCCAGCAGTGACCCCTCTGGAAACACCATATATTTT. The V gene is TRBV6-1, the J gene TRBJ1-3; D call uncertain. Between the trimmed V and J ends, which lost 3 bases and 0 bases, there was a span of 3 bases. CDR3 size: 13 residues. CDR1 is MNHNS, CDR2 SASEGT, per germline.